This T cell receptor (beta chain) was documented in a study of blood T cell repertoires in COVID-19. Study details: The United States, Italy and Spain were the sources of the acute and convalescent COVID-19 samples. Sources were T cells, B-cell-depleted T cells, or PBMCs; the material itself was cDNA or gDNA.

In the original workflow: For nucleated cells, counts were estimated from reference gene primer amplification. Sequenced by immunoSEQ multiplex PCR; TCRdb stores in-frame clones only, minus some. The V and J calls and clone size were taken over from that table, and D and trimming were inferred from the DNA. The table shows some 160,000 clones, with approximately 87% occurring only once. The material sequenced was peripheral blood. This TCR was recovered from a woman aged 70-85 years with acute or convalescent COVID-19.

In DNA, the CDR3 is TGTGCCTGGGACCGGGACAGGGTGGGCAAGGGATATAATTCACCCCTCCACTTT. Translated, it gives CAWDRDRVGKGYNSPLHF. V usage is TRBV30 and J usage is TRBJ1-6; 9 nucleotides match TRBD1. V dropped 5 bases and J dropped 4; count of bases not matched to a gene: 15. Germline V CDR1 and CDR2: GTSNPN, SVGIG (reference sequence). The CDR3 is 18 amino acids.